The entry below gives a single T cell receptor beta chain sequence along with its context. The CDR3 length is 14 residues. The germline V gene has CDR1 SGHRS and CDR2 YFSETQ. Trimming pared 2 bases from V and 1 base from J, leaving 9 bases between. This sample is drawn from a study of blood T cell repertoires in COVID-19. The repertoire was sequenced with immunoSEQ multiplex PCR; TCRdb's copy has only in-frame clones and lacks some. This table has 290,000 or so clones, 90% appearing once. The chain couples TRBV5-1 to TRBJ1-1, with a tentative D call TRBD1 (5 bases). The specimen sequenced was PBMCs or T cells enriched from blood (not recorded which). The source is a woman between 18 and 29 years old with acute COVID-19. CDR3 in amino acids: CASSFRQQNTEAFF. CDR3 sequence (DNA): TGCGCCAGCAGCTTTAGACAGCAGAACACTGAAGCTTTCTTT.